Below, 2 T cell receptor beta chains from the same sample are listed, as sequenced in a study of blood T cells in healthy people across ages. A second PCR of 7 to 11 cycles used a sample-barcoded 5' primer and a J-beta primer mix. TCRdb re-derived calls from the 5' RACE reads in MiXCR, one entry per CDR3 protein. The table includes hundreds of thousands of distinct CDR3 sequences, around 26% detected once. Sequencing was performed on blood. The receptors stem from an elderly woman in good health.

This clonotype was detected ten times or more. V gene TRBV28 combines with J gene TRBJ2-7; a possible D gene is TRBD1 (6 bases). Germline lookup yields CDR1 MDHEN and CDR2 SYDVKM. The CDR3 covers 13 residues. The V end was cut by 6 bases, the J end by 4 bases, with 13 bases between. The CDR3 reads CASSKQGFYEQYF. Here the CDR3 DNA reads TGTGCCAGCAGCAAACAGGGCTTTTACGAGCAGTACTTC. Full variable domain (missing parts from reference TRBV28 and TRBJ2-7): DVKVTQSSRYLVKRTGEKVFLECVQDMDHENMFWYRQDPGLGLRLIYFSYDVKMKEKGDIPEGYSVSREKKERFSLILESASTNQTSMYLCASSKQGFYEQYFGPGTRLTVT.

This clonotype appeared a single time. A much larger clone differs by one base, so this may be a read error. The gene calls are TRBV28 and TRBJ2-7; 8 nucleotides align to TRBD2. The V gene's germline CDR1 is MDHEN and CDR2 SYDVKM. The CDR3 spans 13 residues. V was pared by 8 bases and J by 5 bases, with 8 bases of the junction left unmatched. The CDR3 spells CASFISGGNEQYF. The CDR3 nucleotides read TGTGCCAGCTTCATAAGCGGGGGAAACGAGCAGTACTTC.